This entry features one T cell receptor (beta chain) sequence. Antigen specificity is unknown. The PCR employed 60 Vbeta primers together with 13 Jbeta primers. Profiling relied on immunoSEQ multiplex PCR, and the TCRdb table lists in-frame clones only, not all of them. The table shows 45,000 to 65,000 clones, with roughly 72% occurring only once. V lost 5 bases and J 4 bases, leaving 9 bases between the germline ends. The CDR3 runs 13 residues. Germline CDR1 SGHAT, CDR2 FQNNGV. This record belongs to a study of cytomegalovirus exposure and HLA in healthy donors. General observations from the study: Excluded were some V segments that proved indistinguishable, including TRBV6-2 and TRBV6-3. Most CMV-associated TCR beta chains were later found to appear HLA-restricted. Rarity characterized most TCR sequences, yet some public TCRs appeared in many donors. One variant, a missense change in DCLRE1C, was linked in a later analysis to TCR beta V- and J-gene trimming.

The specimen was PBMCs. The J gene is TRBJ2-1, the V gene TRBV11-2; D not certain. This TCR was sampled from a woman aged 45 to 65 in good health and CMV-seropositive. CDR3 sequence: CASSPVLYNEQFF. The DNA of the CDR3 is TGTGCCAGCAGCCCGGTCCTTTACAATGAGCAGTTCTTC.